What follows are 20 T cell receptor beta chains derived from one specimen sequenced in a study of spatial heterogeneity in lung cancer. Time point: sample taken at primary tumor resection. One entry per CDR3 protein, called by TCRdb with MiXCR from the 5' RACE reads. The data show about 2,100 distinct CDR3 sequences, with about 9% seen just once and about 21% held by the top ten. Specimen: normal lung tissue next to the tumor, collected at surgery. All receptors come from a female donor with early-stage non-small cell lung cancer.

This clonotype is labeled as medium-sized. The chain has TRBV28 and TRBJ2-3; D is ambiguous. The germline V gene has CDR1 MDHEN and CDR2 SYDVKM. The CDR3 has 13 amino acids. The V gene lost 5 bases and the J gene lost 0 bases, with 6 bases spanning the gap. CDR3 sequence (DNA): TGTGCCAGCAGTATGACTAGCACAGATACGCAGTATTTT. Its translation: CASSMTSTDTQYF.

By share of the sample, this clonotype is medium-sized. V is TRBV29-1 and J is TRBJ2-5, with D perhaps TRBD1 (5 bases). Germline V gives CDR1 SQVTM, CDR2 ANQGSEA. V was shortened by 4 bases and J by 5 bases, with 17 bases between the two germline ends. This CDR3 is 14 amino acids long. The CDR3: CSVAPGFFGETQYF. The CDR3, as DNA: TGCAGCGTTGCTCCAGGGTTTTTCGGCGAGACCCAGTACTTC.

In its sample, this clonotype ranks as medium-sized. The J gene is TRBJ2-1, the V gene TRBV3-1; D tentatively fits TRBD1 or TRBD2 (7 bases each). Trimming removed 7 bases at V and 5 bases at J, with 12 bases between. This CDR3 spans 13 amino acids. CDR1 LGHDT and CDR2 YNNKEL come from the germline V gene (reference sequence). The CDR3 nucleotides read TGTGCCAGCATGACAGGGACTAACAATGAGCAGTTCTTC. It codes for CASMTGTNNEQFF.

By frequency in the sample, this clonotype is medium-sized (0.01 to 0.1%). The V call is TRBV6-5, the J call TRBJ2-5; 10 nucleotides line up with TRBD1. V lost 0 bases and J lost 2; bases outside the gene matches: 6. Germline CDR1 MNHEY, CDR2 SVGAGI. The CDR3 has 17 amino acids. The CDR3 DNA reads as TGTGCCAGCAGTTACTCCCCAGACAGGGGGCTGCAAGAGACCCAGTACTTC. This encodes CASSYSPDRGLQETQYF.

By frequency in the sample, this clonotype is medium-sized. The chain is built from TRBV5-6 and TRBJ2-7, with TRBD2 as a possible D gene (5 bases). The CDR3 has 15 amino acids. Germline-derived CDR1 and CDR2 are SGHDT and YYEEEE. With 4 bases removed from V and 5 bases from J, the gap between germline ends came to 19 bases. As DNA, the CDR3 is TGTGCCAGCAGCCCGAGGGATACCTTTCCCCACGAGCAGTACTTC. Its translation is CASSPRDTFPHEQYF.

In this sample, this clonotype is medium-sized. The chain links TRBV7-9 to TRBJ2-5, with D unresolved. V shed 7 bases and J shed 7 bases, with 19 bases lying between them. The CDR3 spans 14 residues. The germline V gene encodes CDR1 SEHNR and CDR2 FQNEAQ (reference sequence). This CDR3 reads CASTLSPLGLTQYF. CDR3 coding DNA: TGTGCCAGCACCTTGTCCCCTCTGGGGTTGACCCAGTACTTC.

This chain connects TRBV29-1 to TRBJ1-1; tentatively, D is TRBD1 (6 bases). The V and J ends lost 3 bases and 5 bases respectively, with 13 bases between them. The CDR3 runs to 13 residues. Germline CDR1 is SQVTM and CDR2 is ANQGSEA. The CDR3 is CSVELAQGTEAFF. CDR3 nucleotides: TGCAGCGTTGAGTTGGCTCAGGGGACTGAAGCTTTCTTT.

This clonotype appeared many times. The chain has TRBV11-2 and TRBJ2-4, with D possibly TRBD2 on 5 matching bases. Trimming removed 5 bases at V and 7 bases at J, with 9 bases between. CDR3 length equals 12 residues. CDR1 is SGHAT, CDR2 FQNNGV, per germline. The CDR3 here is CASSRGSNIQYF. CDR3 nucleotides: TGTGCCAGCAGCCGGGGTAGCAACATTCAGTACTTC.

The chain employs TRBV19 and TRBJ2-3; D may be TRBD1 (5 bases). CDR1 LNHDA and CDR2 SQIVND come from the germline V gene (reference sequence). The CDR3 is made up of 14 amino acids. V gave up 4 bases and J gave up 7 bases, with 15 bases separating them. CDR3 protein: CASSRPAAGNTQYF. The CDR3 DNA is TGTGCCAGTAGTAGACCCGCGGCAGGGAATACGCAGTATTTT.

This clonotype was counted a few times. This CDR3 reads CASNSGGPYEQYF. As DNA, the CDR3 is TGTGCCAGCAACTCGGGGGGGCCCTACGAGCAGTACTTC. V and J are TRBV9 and TRBJ2-7, with TRBD2 matching 8 bases. This CDR3 is built from 13 residues. Trimming removed 6 bases from V and 2 bases from J; junction bases left unmatched: 4. CDR1 is SGDLS and CDR2 is YYNGEE in the germline V gene.

V and J are TRBV6-2 or TRBV6-3 and TRBJ2-2; 8 nucleotides match TRBD2. With 4 bases clipped from V and 7 bases from J, the junction kept 5 bases outside the gene matches. In germline, CDR1 is MNHEY, CDR2 SVGEGT. This CDR3 spans 14 amino acids. The CDR3 DNA is TGTGCCAGCAGTTTACCCAGCGGGGGCGGGGAGCTGTTTTTT. Its protein is CASSLPSGGGELFF.

By share, this clonotype ranks as medium-sized (0.01 to 0.1%). The CDR3 loop reads CASSSEGGASSGANVLTF. In DNA, the CDR3 is TGTGCCAGCAGTTCCGAAGGGGGGGCCTCCTCTGGGGCCAACGTCCTGACTTTC. This chain links TRBV28 with TRBJ2-6, with a tentative D call TRBD2 (7 bases). Germline CDR1 and CDR2: MDHEN and SYDVKM. The CDR3 consists of 18 residues. Trimming cost V 4 bases and J 0 bases, with 16 bases left between them. Full variable domain (outside the CDR3, taken from reference TRBV28 and TRBJ2-6): DVKVTQSSRYLVKRTGEKVFLECVQDMDHENMFWYRQDPGLGLRLIYFSYDVKMKEKGDIPEGYSVSREKKERFSLILESASTNQTSMYLCASSSEGGASSGANVLTFGAGSRLTVL.

Within the sample, this clonotype is medium-sized. The V and J genes are TRBV7-3 and TRBJ2-2; the match to TRBD2 covers 7 bases. CDR3 length: 16 amino acids. Losses at the gene ends were 4 bases for V and 6 bases for J; bases not matched to a gene: 11. Germline loops: CDR1 SGHTA, CDR2 FQGTGA. The CDR3 loop is CASSSSGGGGPGELFF. The CDR3, as DNA: TGTGCCAGCAGCTCTTCGGGCGGGGGAGGGCCCGGGGAGCTGTTTTTT.

This clonotype is medium-sized within its sample. The chain combines TRBV5-1 with TRBJ2-2, with TRBD1 matching 10 bases. This CDR3 contains 18 residues. V gave up 4 bases and J gave up 4 bases; unmatched junction bases: 13. CDR1 SGHRS and CDR2 YFSETQ come from the germline V gene. Here the CDR3 DNA reads TGCGCCAGCAGCGAAAATCCACCGGGACAGGGGTTCACCGGGGAGCTGTTTTTT. Its protein product is CASSENPPGQGFTGELFF.

This clonotype is medium-sized within its sample. CDR3 coding DNA: TGTGCCAGCAGTTACTCTAGCGTATACAATGAGCAGTTCTTC. It codes for CASSYSSVYNEQFF. The V call is TRBV6-2 or TRBV6-3, the J call TRBJ2-1, with TRBD2 as a possible D gene (5 bases). Trimming cost V 0 bases and J 4 bases, with 7 bases left between them. This CDR3 has 14 amino acids. Per the germline V gene, CDR1 is MNHEY and CDR2 is SVGEGT.

By sample share, this clonotype is large (0.1 to 1%). CDR3: CASSPYSGGESDTQYF. The CDR3 DNA reads TGTGCCAGCAGTCCCTATAGCGGGGGAGAGTCAGATACGCAGTATTTT. The rearrangement links TRBV27 to TRBJ2-3; 9 bases map to TRBD2. Germline CDR1 MNHEY, CDR2 SMNVEV (reference sequence). The V and J ends lost 5 bases and 4 bases, in that order; junction bases with no gene match: 10. CDR3 length: 16 amino acids.

In its sample, this clonotype is large. The V call is TRBV28, the J call TRBJ1-2; 8 nucleotides match TRBD1. CDR3 length: 14 amino acids. The germline CDR1 and CDR2 sequences are MDHEN and SYDVKM. J gave up 5 bases and V 5 bases, and 7 bases lay outside the gene matches. The CDR3: CASSAAGGLYGYTF. Written as DNA, the CDR3 is TGTGCCAGCAGTGCTGCAGGGGGCTTGTATGGCTACACCTTC.

Judged by abundance, this clonotype is medium-sized. This chain joins TRBV18 and TRBJ2-2, with 7 bases matching TRBD1. V gave up 4 bases and J gave up 1 base; unmatched junction bases: 0. This CDR3 comprises 14 residues. Per the germline V gene, CDR1 is KGHSH and CDR2 is LQKENI. CDR3 in amino acids: CASSRQGNTGELFF. As DNA, the CDR3 is TGTGCCAGCTCACGACAGGGGAACACCGGGGAGCTGTTTTTT.

In this sample, this clonotype is medium-sized (0.01 to 0.1%). The CDR3, as DNA: TGTGCCAGCTCACCATGGAGGGACAGCAACACCGGGGAGCTGTTTTTT. Its translation is CASSPWRDSNTGELFF. The rearrangement uses TRBV18 and TRBJ2-2, with D perhaps TRBD1 (7 bases). The V end was cut by 2 bases, the J end by 2 bases, with 12 bases between. This CDR3 region has 16 residues. Germline V gene data show CDR1 as KGHSH and CDR2 as LQKENI. Full variable domain (missing parts from reference TRBV18 and TRBJ2-2): NAGVMQNPRHLVRRRGQEARLRCSPMKGHSHVYWYRQLPEEGLKFMVYLQKENIIDESGMPKERFSAEFPKEGPSILRIQQVVRGDSAAYFCASSPWRDSNTGELFFGEGSRLTVL.

In its sample, this clonotype is large. The J gene is TRBJ2-7, the V gene TRBV20-1, with 11 nucleotides matching TRBD1. CDR1 is DFQATT, CDR2 SNEGSKA, per germline (reference sequence). V shed 5 bases and J 2 bases; nucleotides not matched to a gene: 2. The CDR3 is made up of 13 amino acids. The CDR3 reads CSALGQGAYEQYF. CDR3 sequence (DNA): TGCAGTGCTCTGGGACAGGGGGCCTACGAGCAGTACTTC.